This is a list of T cell receptor beta chains from one sample in a study of liver allograft versus peripheral blood T cells. One entry per CDR3 protein, called by TCRdb with MiXCR from the reads. The table records 1,200 or so distinct CDR3 sequences, 14% to 15% of them present only once. The receptors were sampled from a human patient who had a liver transplant. Some T cells may be provided by the graft donor. Each CDR3 is given with its conserved first and last residue. A D gene is named only where the DNA matches it firmly. Size values are once, few and many counts, or a class for expanded clones, and some rows have none.

abundance: medium-sized
v_gene: TRBV28
d_gene: -
j_gene: TRBJ1-4
CDR3aa: CASSFGRGFGEKLFF
CDR3nt: TGTGCCAGCAGTTTTGGAAGGGGGTTCGGTGAAAAACTGTTTTTT

abundance: large
v_gene: TRBV29-1
d_gene: -
j_gene: TRBJ2-7
CDR3aa: CSVEVIDEQYF
CDR3nt: TGCAGCGTTGAAGTTATCGACGAGCAGTACTTC

abundance: -
v_gene: TRBV7-9
d_gene: TRBD1
j_gene: TRBJ2-2
CDR3aa: CASSFQWETGGKFF
CDR3nt: TGTGCCAGCAGCTTCCAGTGGGAGACAGGGGGCAAGTTTTTT

abundance: -
v_gene: TRBV7-2
d_gene: -
j_gene: TRBJ2-3
CDR3aa: CASSFKPNTDTQYF
CDR3nt: TGTGCCAGCAGCTTCAAGCCGAACACAGATACGCAGTATTTT

abundance: medium-sized
v_gene: TRBV6-5
d_gene: -
j_gene: TRBJ2-1
CDR3aa: CASSHRATLFSGSYNEQFF
CDR3nt: TGTGCCAGCTCACACCGGGCTACCCTCTTCTCGGGCTCCTACAATGAGCAGTTCTTC

abundance: large
v_gene: TRBV15
d_gene: -
j_gene: TRBJ1-5
CDR3aa: CATSRDRQFNQPQHF
CDR3nt: TGTGCCACCAGCAGAGATCGGCAGTTCAATCAGCCCCAGCATTTT

abundance: -
v_gene: TRBV10-3
d_gene: TRBD1
j_gene: TRBJ1-2
CDR3aa: CASRMGQGAIGYGYTF
CDR3nt: TGTGCCAGCAGAATGGGACAGGGGGCTATAGGCTATGGCTACACCTTC

abundance: medium-sized
v_gene: TRBV6-6
d_gene: -
j_gene: TRBJ1-1
CDR3aa: CASSDLGRVGTEAFF
CDR3nt: TGTGCCAGCAGTGATCTTGGGCGAGTGGGCACTGAAGCTTTCTTT

abundance: few
v_gene: TRBV5-1
d_gene: -
j_gene: TRBJ1-2
CDR3aa: CASFPGSDVANYGYTF
CDR3nt: TGCGCCAGCTTCCCGGGGAGTGATGTCGCTAACTATGGCTACACCTTC

abundance: medium-sized
v_gene: TRBV6-2/TRBV6-3
d_gene: -
j_gene: TRBJ2-1
CDR3aa: CASSYPSQGPSSYNEQFF
CDR3nt: TGTGCCAGCAGTTACCCTTCACAGGGCCCCAGCTCCTACAATGAGCAGTTCTTC

abundance: medium-sized
v_gene: TRBV18
d_gene: TRBD1
j_gene: TRBJ2-7
CDR3aa: CASSPGTGREQYF
CDR3nt: TGTGCCAGCTCACCGGGGACAGGGCGCGAGCAGTACTTC

abundance: medium-sized
v_gene: TRBV19
d_gene: -
j_gene: TRBJ2-4
CDR3aa: CASSIAGTLGSTSKNIQYF
CDR3nt: TGTGCCAGTAGTATAGCGGGTACTTTGGGGTCGACCAGCAAAAACATTCAGTACTTC

abundance: -
v_gene: TRBV2
d_gene: -
j_gene: TRBJ1-1
CDR3aa: CASTRDLSTTEAFF
CDR3nt: TGTGCCAGCACAAGGGACCTGTCCACCACTGAAGCTTTCTTT

abundance: large
v_gene: TRBV19
d_gene: -
j_gene: TRBJ1-2
CDR3aa: CASSLGRARYGYTF
CDR3nt: TGTGCCAGTAGCCTTGGGAGAGCTCGCTATGGCTACACCTTC

abundance: -
v_gene: TRBV7-2
d_gene: TRBD2
j_gene: TRBJ2-5
CDR3aa: CASSLVAGGYQETQYF
CDR3nt: TGTGCCAGCAGCTTAGTAGCGGGAGGGTACCAAGAGACCCAGTACTTC